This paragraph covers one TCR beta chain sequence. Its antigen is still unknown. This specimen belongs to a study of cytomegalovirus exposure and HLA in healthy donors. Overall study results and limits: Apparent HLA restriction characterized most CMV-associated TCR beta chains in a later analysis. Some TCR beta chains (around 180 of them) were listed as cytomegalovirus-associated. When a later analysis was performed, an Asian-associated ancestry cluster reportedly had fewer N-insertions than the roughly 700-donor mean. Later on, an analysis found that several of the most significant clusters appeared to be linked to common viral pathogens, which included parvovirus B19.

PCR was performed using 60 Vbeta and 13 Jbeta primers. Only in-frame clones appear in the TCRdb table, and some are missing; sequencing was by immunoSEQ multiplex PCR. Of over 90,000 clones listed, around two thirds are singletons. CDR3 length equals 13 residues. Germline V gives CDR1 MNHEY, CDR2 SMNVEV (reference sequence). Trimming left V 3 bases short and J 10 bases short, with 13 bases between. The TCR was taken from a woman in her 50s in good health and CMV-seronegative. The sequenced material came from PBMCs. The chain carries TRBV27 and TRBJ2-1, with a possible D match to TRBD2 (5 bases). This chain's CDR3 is CASSFPEGREQFF. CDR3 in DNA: TGTGCCAGCAGTTTCCCTGAGGGAAGGGAGCAGTTCTTC.